This is a list of T cell receptor beta chains from one sample in a study of cytomegalovirus exposure and HLA in healthy donors. This table comes from immunoSEQ multiplex PCR, and its TCRdb copy is limited to in-frame clones, with some not included. The sample shows some 170,000 clones, roughly 89% of them seen only once. The specimen was PBMCs. These receptors all stem from a young woman in good health and CMV-seronegative. Both conserved end residues are part of each CDR3. D genes are given only for firm matches. Size values are once, few and many counts, or a class for expanded clones, and some rows have none.

V,J,D,size,CDR3,DNA
TRBV2,TRBJ2-7,TRBD2,.,CASWPGTSGYEQYF,TGTGCCAGCTGGCCGGGGACTAGCGGGTACGAGCAGTACTTC
TRBV4-1,TRBJ1-2,TRBD1,.,CASSQDRGLGYTF,TGCGCCAGCAGCCAAGATAGGGGGCTCGGCTACACCTTC
TRBV27,TRBJ2-1,.,.,CASSLSRPTSGGEQFF,TGTGCCAGCAGTTTATCGCGCCCGACTAGTGGGGGTGAGCAGTTCTTC
TRBV6-6,TRBJ1-1,.,.,CASSRTDTEAFF,TGTGCCAGCAGTCGAACTGACACTGAAGCTTTCTTT
TRBV6-1,TRBJ1-2,.,.,CASSEALGQGGYGYTF,TGTGCCAGCAGTGAAGCGCTGGGGCAGGGTGGTTATGGCTACACCTTC
TRBV7-2,TRBJ1-2,.,once,CASSPPGGADYGYTF,TGTGCCAGCAGCCCGCCTGGGGGGGCCGACTATGGCTACACCTTC
TRBV19,TRBJ2-2,.,.,CASSTTAGVGGELFF,TGTGCCAGTAGTACCACGGCAGGGGTTGGCGGGGAGCTGTTTTTT
TRBV4-1,TRBJ1-2,TRBD1,.,CASSQAGTAEFYGYTF,TGCGCCAGCAGCCAAGCCGGGACAGCTGAATTCTATGGCTACACCTTC
TRBV27,TRBJ1-1,.,.,CASSPQRGWNTEAFF,TGTGCCAGCAGCCCCCAGCGGGGTTGGAACACTGAAGCTTTCTTT
TRBV18,TRBJ2-1,.,.,CASSPKAGGNEQFF,TGTGCCAGCTCACCGAAAGCGGGCGGCAATGAGCAGTTCTTC
TRBV6-1,TRBJ1-1,.,many,CATSAMVHSGEAFF,TGTGCCACCAGTGCAATGGTGCATTCGGGTGAAGCTTTCTTT
TRBV6-1,TRBJ2-5,TRBD1,.,CASSLGTGGRETQYF,TGTGCCAGCAGTCTTGGGACAGGGGGCCGGGAGACCCAGTACTTC
TRBV9,TRBJ2-1,TRBD2,.,CASSGRVAGGVFNEQFF,TGTGCCAGCAGCGGTCGGGTAGCGGGGGGTGTGTTCAATGAGCAGTTCTTC
TRBV6-5,TRBJ2-7,.,once,CASSSHYEQYF,TGTGCCAGCAGTTCCCACTACGAGCAGTACTTC
TRBV7-9,TRBJ1-2,.,.,CASSPHLLDTNYGYTF,TGTGCCAGCAGCCCGCACCTGCTTGACACCAACTATGGCTACACCTTC
TRBV18,TRBJ2-5,TRBD1,.,CASSPLTGEETQYF,TGTGCCAGCTCACCACTAACAGGGGAAGAGACCCAGTACTTC
TRBV19,TRBJ2-3,TRBD2,.,CASSSTQGLAWPDTQYF,TGTGCCAGTAGTAGCACCCAGGGACTAGCGTGGCCAGATACGCAGTATTTT
TRBV4-1,TRBJ1-2,.,.,CASSQTGTYGYTF,TGCGCCAGCAGCCAAACAGGGACCTATGGCTACACCTTC
TRBV14,TRBJ1-6,.,few,CASSQVPSSPLHF,TGTGCCAGCAGCCAAGTACCCAGTTCACCCCTCCACTTT
TRBV5-1,TRBJ2-5,.,.,CASSLGESGSLVVETQYF,TGCGCCAGCAGCTTGGGTGAAAGCGGGTCCCTAGTGGTGGAGACCCAGTACTTC
TRBV4-2,TRBJ1-1,.,few,CASSQDLKNTEAFF,TGTGCCAGCAGCCAAGATCTAAAGAACACTGAAGCTTTCTTT
TRBV5-6,TRBJ2-7,.,.,CASSLYFSSYEQYF,TGTGCCAGCAGCTTGTATTTTAGCTCCTACGAGCAGTACTTC
TRBV27,TRBJ1-2,TRBD1,.,CASSGQGASFGYTF,TGTGCCAGCAGTGGACAGGGGGCGAGCTTTGGCTACACCTTC
TRBV5-1,TRBJ2-3,TRBD2,.,CASSLAGGPQDTQYF,TGCGCCAGCAGCCTAGCGGGGGGGCCTCAAGATACGCAGTATTTT
TRBV5-8,TRBJ2-7,TRBD1,.,CASSFGTGHDYEQYF,TGTGCCAGCAGCTTTGGGACAGGGCACGACTACGAGCAGTACTTC
TRBV2,TRBJ2-2,.,.,CASRRSEFVSGELFF,TGTGCCAGCAGGCGTTCCGAGTTTGTCTCCGGGGAGCTGTTTTTT
TRBV27,TRBJ2-7,TRBD1,.,CASSSTGTGVYEQYF,TGTGCCAGCAGTTCAACCGGGACAGGGGTCTACGAGCAGTACTTC
TRBV7-2,TRBJ1-2,TRBD1,few,CASSLLDRGLYGYTF,TGTGCCAGCAGCTTACTAGACAGGGGGCTTTATGGCTACACCTTC
TRBV6-1,TRBJ1-5,.,few,CASSENRNQPQHF,TGTGCCAGCAGTGAAAACAGGAATCAGCCCCAGCATTTT
TRBV11-2,TRBJ2-7,TRBD1,.,CASSLEWDRSYEQYF,TGTGCCAGCAGCTTGGAGTGGGACAGAAGCTACGAGCAGTACTTC
TRBV20-1,TRBJ1-2,.,.,CSAGQNYGYTF,TGCAGTGCTGGACAGAACTATGGCTACACCTTC
TRBV14,TRBJ2-1,TRBD2,.,CASSQEGRGGIEQFF,TGTGCCAGCAGCCAAGAGGGGCGGGGGGGCATTGAGCAGTTCTTC
TRBV30,TRBJ2-6,.,.,CAWSVGSTEANVLTF,TGTGCCTGGAGTGTTGGTTCTACTGAGGCCAACGTCCTGACTTTC
TRBV9,TRBJ1-5,.,medium-sized,CASSVEGGSYSNQPQHF,TGTGCCAGCAGCGTAGAAGGCGGCTCTTATAGCAATCAGCCCCAGCATTTT
TRBV15,TRBJ2-7,TRBD2,.,CATSRDPGTSGGSQYF,TGTGCCACCAGCAGAGATCCCGGGACTAGCGGGGGATCTCAGTACTTC
TRBV19,TRBJ2-1,TRBD2,.,CASSRATSGGYEQFF,TGTGCCAGTAGTAGGGCGACTAGCGGGGGCTATGAGCAGTTCTTC
TRBV5-4,TRBJ1-1,TRBD1,.,CASSIPTGNGAEAFF,TGTGCCAGCAGCATACCGACAGGGAACGGGGCTGAAGCTTTCTTT
TRBV7-9,TRBJ2-3,.,once,CASSLVVGGPADTQYF,TGTGCCAGCAGCTTAGTCGTGGGGGGGCCCGCAGATACGCAGTATTTT
TRBV5-4,TRBJ2-2,TRBD2,.,CASSRGLAGGPTGELFF,TGTGCCAGCAGCCGGGGACTAGCGGGGGGCCCCACCGGGGAGCTGTTTTTT
TRBV5-1,TRBJ2-3,TRBD2,.,CASSLGLAVADTQYF,TGCGCCAGCAGCTTGGGACTAGCGGTCGCAGATACGCAGTATTTT
TRBV10-3,TRBJ1-1,.,.,CAISEEGQAFF,TGTGCCATCAGTGAGGAGGGCCAAGCTTTCTTT